A single sample is the source of the 24 T cell receptor beta chains below, sequenced in a study of cytotoxic CD8 clonotypes in ibrutinib-treated CLL. The method was immunoSEQ multiplex PCR; TCRdb's version includes in-frame clones alone and lacks a portion of them. This table has 95,000 to 100,000 clones, about 72% appearing once. The sample consisted of PBMCs, taken after 12 months of ibrutinib treatment. Receptors originate from a human donor with chronic lymphocytic leukemia.

This clone has just a few counts. This rearrangement joins TRBV9 to TRBJ1-1; 10 positions agree with TRBD1. The germline CDR1 and CDR2 sequences are SGDLS and YYNGEE. This CDR3 region has 14 residues. The J segment lost 3 bases and the V segment lost 4 bases, leaving 3 bases of the junction unmatched. CDR3 DNA sequence: TGTGCCAGCAGCCGGGACAGGGGTGACACTGAAGCTTTCTTT. It yields the protein CASSRDRGDTEAFF.

This clone has more than one count but fewer than ten. This chain's CDR3 is CASSLGGSGNTIYF. CDR3 bases: TGTGCCAGCAGTCTCGGGGGATCCGGAAACACCATATATTTT. The rearrangement uses TRBV6-6 and TRBJ1-3; possibly TRBD1 for D (5 bases). V was shortened by 5 bases and J by 4 bases, with 12 bases between the two germline ends. Germline V gene data show CDR1 as MNHNY and CDR2 as SVGAGI (reference sequence). The length of the CDR3 is 14 residues.

The chain carries TRBV14 and TRBJ1-1; D perhaps matches TRBD1 (6 bases). V was pared by 0 bases and J by 5 bases, with 13 bases between. This CDR3 is built from 15 residues. Germline V gives CDR1 SGHDN, CDR2 FVKESK. The DNA of the CDR3 is TGTGCCAGCAGCCAAGAAGGCGGGGGCAAGACTGAAGCTTTCTTT. Translating gives CASSQEGGGKTEAFF.

This chain joins TRBV28 and TRBJ2-7; D may be TRBD2 (5 bases). The CDR3 has 13 amino acids. Germline CDR1 is MDHEN and CDR2 is SYDVKM. The DNA for the CDR3 is TGTGCTGCACTTGGGCGGGCCTCCTACGAGCAGTACTTC. Its protein product is CAALGRASYEQYF.

This sequence joins TRBV4-1 and TRBJ1-1; D is unresolved. Trimming pared 0 bases from V and 0 bases from J, leaving 8 bases between. The germline V gene has CDR1 MGHRA and CDR2 YSYEKL. The CDR3 spans 15 residues. CDR3 bases: TGCGCCAGCAGCCAAGATCTTCCGGTGAACACTGAAGCTTTCTTT. Its protein product is CASSQDLPVNTEAFF.

V is TRBV28 and J is TRBJ2-7; D tentatively fits TRBD1 or TRBD2 (6 bases each). Germline CDR1 is MDHEN and CDR2 is SYDVKM. The CDR3 has 15 residues. The ends were cut back, 2 bases at V and 6 bases at J, with 17 bases in the middle. In DNA form, the CDR3 reads TGTGCCAGCAGTTTAATGCGTCCGGGGGCGGGCGAGCAGTACTTC. Translation gives CASSLMRPGAGEQYF.

This clone rates as medium-sized. The sample carries other DNA sequences with the same CDR3. The rearrangement uses TRBV6-5 and TRBJ2-7; TRBD2 aligns across 9 bases. This CDR3 is 14 amino acids long. Unmatched junction bases numbered 3, after V lost 3 bases and J lost 3 bases. The germline gives CDR1 MNHEY, CDR2 SVGAGI. The CDR3 DNA reads TGTGCCAGCAGTTATGGAGCGGGGGGCTACGAGCAGTACTTC. This encodes CASSYGAGGYEQYF.

The chain is built from TRBV19 and TRBJ2-3; 14 nucleotides match TRBD2. Trimming at V came to 5 bases and at J to 4 bases, leaving 14 bases not matched to a gene. The CDR3 consists of 19 residues. Germline loops: CDR1 LNHDA, CDR2 SQIVND (reference sequence). DNA of the CDR3: TGTGCCAGTAGTTCCCGATCCCGGGGACTAGCGGGGGACGCAGATACGCAGTATTTT. Translating gives CASSSRSRGLAGDADTQYF.

This chain links TRBV7-2 with TRBJ2-3; 8 bases are a match to TRBD1. The CDR3 length is 15 residues. J lost 2 bases, V lost 3 bases, and 4 bases had no gene match. The V gene's germline CDR1 is SGHTA and CDR2 FQGNSA. Here the CDR3 DNA reads TGTGCCAGCAGCTTGCAGGGGGCCGACACAGATACGCAGTATTTT. It translates to CASSLQGADTDTQYF.

In its sample, this clone was seen once. This rearrangement joins TRBV5-1 to TRBJ1-1, with D hard to call. CDR1 and CDR2 (germline): SGHRS, YFSETQ. Between the trimmed V and J ends, which lost 0 bases and 8 bases, there was a span of 8 bases. The CDR3 loop spans 12 amino acids. The CDR3 nucleotides are TGCGCCAGCAGCTTGGCGGGTAGGGAAGCTTTCTTT. Encoded protein: CASSLAGREAFF.

A few counts support this clone. This chain uses TRBV27 with TRBJ2-2; tentatively, D is TRBD1 or TRBD2 (6 bases each). This CDR3 contains 14 residues. Germline V gene data show CDR1 as MNHEY and CDR2 as SMNVEV (reference sequence). V lost 4 bases and J 7 bases, leaving 13 bases between the germline ends. CDR3 amino acids: CASSYSGAVGELFF. DNA of the CDR3: TGTGCCAGCAGTTATTCGGGGGCGGTCGGGGAGCTGTTTTTT.

This chain connects TRBV6-1 to TRBJ2-2, with D possibly matching TRBD1 (7 bases). Trimming took off 4 bases at V and 7 bases at J, with 19 bases between the two ends. Germline V gives CDR1 MNHNS, CDR2 SASEGT. There are 16 residues in the CDR3. In nucleotides, the CDR3 is TGTGCCAGCAGTGCGACGGACAGGAGGGGACACGGGGAGCTGTTTTTT. Its translation is CASSATDRRGHGELFF.

The V gene is TRBV27, the J gene TRBJ1-6; D unresolved. V lost 7 bases and J 7 bases, leaving 11 bases between the germline ends. Per the germline V gene, CDR1 is MNHEY and CDR2 is SMNVEV (reference sequence). The CDR3 extends over 13 amino acids. This CDR3 reads CASTMYDNSPLHF. The CDR3 region has the DNA TGTGCCAGCACCATGTATGACAATTCACCCCTCCACTTT.

The chain links TRBV21-1 to TRBJ2-5; TRBD1 reflects the table's D call only, with no check against the DNA. TRBV21-1 is a pseudogene segment. CDR3 length: 14 residues. In nucleotides, the CDR3 is TGTGCCAGCAGCAATCCGATACAGCAAGAGACCCAGTACTTC. Translated, it gives CASSNPIQQETQYF.

The rearrangement links TRBV7-9 to TRBJ2-1, with 8 nucleotides matching TRBD2. Germline CDR1 reads SEHNR; CDR2 reads FQNEAQ (reference sequence). CDR3 length: 16 residues. The trim removed 3 bases at V and 2 bases at J, leaving 6 bases unmatched. CDR3 nucleotides: TGTGCCAGCAGCTTGAACCGGGGGGGCGCCTACAATGAGCAGTTCTTC. It encodes CASSLNRGGAYNEQFF.

The J gene is TRBJ2-7, the V gene TRBV7-3; a weak D match, TRBD2 (5 bases). Trimming shortened V by 2 bases and J by 6 bases, and 11 bases separated the two germline ends. This CDR3 spans 13 amino acids. Germline lookup yields CDR1 SGHTA and CDR2 FQGTGA. In DNA, the CDR3 is TGTGCCAGCAGCTTAGGTCTAGCTGGCGAGCAGTACTTC. Translating it yields CASSLGLAGEQYF. The full variable domain, completed using reference TRBV7-3 and TRBJ2-7, is GAGVSQTPSNKVTEKGKYVELRCDPISGHTALYWYRQSLGQGPEFLIYFQGTGAADDSGLPNDRFFAVRPEGSVSTLKIQRTERGDSAVYLCASSLGLAGEQYFGPGTRLTVT.

This sequence joins TRBV7-7 and TRBJ2-5, with 9 bases aligning to TRBD2. The J segment lost 5 bases and the V segment lost 6 bases, leaving 7 bases of the junction unmatched. Germline V gene data show CDR1 as SSHAT and CDR2 as FNYEAQ (reference sequence). The CDR3 totals 14 residues. The CDR3 nucleotides read TGTGCCAGCAGTGCCGCGGGGGGGTCGGAGACCCAGTACTTC. Amino acid sequence: CASSAAGGSETQYF.

This chain links TRBV7-3 with TRBJ2-7; TRBD1 matches at 9 bases. The germline V gene encodes CDR1 SGHTA and CDR2 FQGTGA. After removal of 3 bases from V and 5 bases from J, the junction contained 5 bases not matched to a gene. There are 14 residues in the CDR3. The CDR3 DNA follows: TGTGCCAGCAGCTTGACCGGGACAGGGCACGAGCAGTACTTC. Protein: CASSLTGTGHEQYF.

CDR3 residues: CATSRALTGGSSFVGNEQFF. As DNA, the CDR3 is TGTGCCACCAGCAGAGCCCTGACAGGGGGTAGCTCTTTCGTGGGGAATGAGCAGTTCTTC. J is TRBJ2-1 and V is TRBV15, with 9 bases identical to TRBD1. V was pared by 1 base and J by 7 bases, with 20 bases of the junction left unmatched. This CDR3 spans 20 amino acids. Looked up from germline, CDR1 is LNHNV and CDR2 is YYDKDF (reference sequence).

The V and J genes are TRBV5-1 and TRBJ2-3; TRBD2 matches at 11 bases. The length of the CDR3 is 14 residues. Germline V gene sequence: CDR1 SGHRS, CDR2 YFSETQ. J was trimmed by 3 bases and V by 6 bases; bases with no gene match: 3. Here the CDR3 reads CASTGLAGTDTQYF. CDR3 DNA: TGCGCCAGCACCGGACTAGCGGGTACAGATACGCAGTATTTT.

CDR3 protein: CASSYGPLNTEAFF. The CDR3 DNA reads TGTGCCAGCAGTTACGGGCCTCTGAACACTGAAGCTTTCTTT. V gene TRBV6-6 combines with J gene TRBJ1-1; D not certain. The CDR3 contains 14 residues. Germline loops: CDR1 MNHNY, CDR2 SVGAGI (reference sequence). The germline V and J ends were trimmed by 2 bases and 0 bases, with 7 bases remaining between them.

This chain uses TRBV30 with TRBJ1-5, with D maybe TRBD1 (6 bases). Trimming took 2 bases from V and 2 from J, leaving 16 bases between them. CDR1 is GTSNPN and CDR2 is SVGIG in the germline V gene (reference sequence). The CDR3 is made up of 16 amino acids. CDR3 sequence: CAWSKGGGLGNQPQHF. In DNA, the CDR3 is TGTGCCTGGAGTAAGGGGGGCGGGTTGGGCAATCAGCCCCAGCATTTT.

V is TRBV25-1 and J is TRBJ1-1, with D tentatively TRBD1 (6 bases). The CDR3 has 16 residues. Per the germline V gene, CDR1 is MGHDK and CDR2 is SYGVNS. Trimming removed 6 bases from V and 1 base from J, with 18 bases in between. CDR3 region: CASSLGGGLRNTEAFF. The CDR3 region has the DNA TGTGCCAGCAGCCTTGGAGGGGGGTTGAGGAACACTGAAGCTTTCTTT. The whole variable domain, remainder taken from reference TRBV25-1 and TRBJ1-1, is EADIYQTPRYLVIGTGKKITLECSQTMGHDKMYWYQQDPGMELHLIHYSYGVNSTEKGDLSSESTVSRIRTEHFPLTLESARPSHTSQYLCASSLGGGLRNTEAFFGQGTRLTVV.

The gene calls are TRBV30 and TRBJ2-3; 9 bases are shared with TRBD1. The germline V gene has CDR1 GTSNPN and CDR2 SVGIG (reference sequence). CDR3 length equals 17 residues. The V gene end was trimmed by 2 bases and the J gene end by 4 bases; junction bases not matched to a gene: 13. The CDR3 reads CAWSSGLGTGYSDTQYF. CDR3 nucleotide sequence: TGTGCCTGGAGTTCAGGCCTCGGGACAGGGTATTCAGATACGCAGTATTTT. The full variable domain, completed using reference TRBV30 and TRBJ2-3, is SQTIHQWPATLVQPVGSPLSLECTVEGTSNPNLYWYRQAAGRGLQLLFYSVGIGQISSEVPQNLSASRPQDRQFILSSKKLLLSDSGFYLCAWSSGLGTGYSDTQYFGPGTRLTVL.